Presented here are 3 T cell receptor beta chains from one specimen sequenced in a study of CD8 T cells in ankylosing spondylitis (dated by TCRdb to the late 2010s). The paper as a whole reports these results and caveats: Blood from ankylosing spondylitis patients appeared to be characterized by a TCR beta motif made up of about 8 highly homologous amino acid variants.

Their antigens remain unidentified. Library method: 5' RACE. This sample was sequenced with an Illumina HiSeq 2500. TCRdb redid the processing of the public reads, applying fastp at Q25 and MiXCR, and retained in-frame beta chains. Under each unique CDR3 protein, matching rows form one entry showing the most common genes and DNA. Across this sample there are 700,000 to 850,000 distinct CDR3 sequences, with approximately 12% seen only once. The leading ten clones occupy more than 0.5% of the sample. The sequencing sample was made of blood, either unsorted or a sorted T cell fraction (not recorded which). The receptors were gathered from a male donor with ankylosing spondylitis.

This clonotype turned up a few times. The gene calls are TRBV12-3 or TRBV12-4 and TRBJ2-7, with 8 bases identical to TRBD1. This CDR3 has 14 residues. The trim removed 8 bases at V and 5 bases at J, leaving 11 bases unmatched. CDR3 sequence reads: CASGLSDRVNEQYF. The CDR3 DNA reads as TGTGCCAGCGGACTGTCGGACAGGGTGAACGAGCAGTACTTC.

The chain has TRBV5-6 and TRBJ1-6; possible D gene TRBD1, 6 bases. The germline gives CDR1 SGHDT, CDR2 YYEEEE. The CDR3 totals 14 residues. V lost 4 bases and J lost 7, with 12 bases in between. CDR3 loop: CASSPDRPNSPLHF. The CDR3 nucleotides are TGTGCCAGCAGCCCCGACAGGCCGAATTCACCCCTCCACTTT. Full variable domain (remainder filled in from reference TRBV5-6 and TRBJ1-6): DAGVTQSPTHLIKTRGQQVTLRCSPKSGHDTVSWYQQALGQGPQFIFQYYEEEERQRGNFPDRFSGHQFPNYSSELNVNALLLGDSALYLCASSPDRPNSPLHFGNGTRLTVT.

This clonotype was counted only a few times. The chain links TRBV10-3 to TRBJ2-5; D gene uncertain. Germline V CDR1 and CDR2: ENHRY, SYGVKD. V gave up 5 bases and J gave up 1 base, with 5 bases separating them. This CDR3 spans 12 amino acids. Written as DNA, the CDR3 is TGTGCCATCAGTTTGACCCAAGAGACCCAGTACTTC. Amino acids: CAISLTQETQYF.